The rows below give T cell receptor beta chains drawn from one sample of a study of CD8+ T cells in alopecia areata. Sequencing was performed with immunoSEQ multiplex PCR; in TCRdb, only in-frame clones are kept and a portion is missing. In the table there are under 75,000 clones, about half of which are singletons. Sequenced material: CD8+ T cells sorted from blood, taken at week 0. The source of these receptors is a human donor with alopecia areata. Each CDR3 is given with its conserved first and last residue. The D gene is left open where the match is weak. A row's size may be missing; if present it is once, few, many or a size class.

d_call | clone_size | j_call | v_call | cdr3_nt | cdr3_aa
- | - | TRBJ2-7 | TRBV29-1 | TGCAGCGTTGTAGGCGGGTACGAGCAGTACTTC | CSVVGGYEQYF
- | - | TRBJ2-1 | TRBV2 | TGTGCCAGCAGCGGGTTCTCCTACAATGAGCAGTTCTTC | CASSGFSYNEQFF
- | few | TRBJ2-7 | TRBV27 | TGTGCCAGCAGTTTATCTCCACAGGGAAACTCCTACGAGCAGTACTTC | CASSLSPQGNSYEQYF
- | - | TRBJ2-7 | TRBV29-1 | TGCAGCGTTGACTCCAGCCGCGAGCAGTACTTC | CSVDSSREQYF
TRBD2 | - | TRBJ2-1 | TRBV10-2 | TGCGCCAGCAGAATGGGACTAGCCTCGGTCTTC | CASRMGLASVF
TRBD2 | - | TRBJ2-7 | TRBV6-1 | TGTGCCAGCAGCTCCGGGGGGCGGGAGGCGGACGAGCAGTACTTC | CASSSGGREADEQYF
- | - | TRBJ2-5 | TRBV7-9 | TGTGCCAGCAGCTCACCGGGGGCTCAAGAGACCCAGTACTTC | CASSSPGAQETQYF
- | once | TRBJ2-7 | TRBV28 | TGTGCCAGCAGGGACCGGGACCGAACCTACGAGCAGTACTTC | CASRDRDRTYEQYF
- | - | TRBJ2-7 | TRBV5-1 | TGCGCCAGCAGCTTGGTGGACATAACCTACGAGCAGTACTTC | CASSLVDITYEQYF
- | - | TRBJ1-1 | TRBV5-1 | TGCGCCAGCAGCCAACGGGGTGGGGGCCTGAACACTGAAGCTTTCTTT | CASSQRGGGLNTEAFF
- | - | TRBJ2-3 | TRBV7-9 | TGTGCCAGCAGCCCACCGGACAGACGCACAGATACGCAGTATTTT | CASSPPDRRTDTQYF
- | - | TRBJ2-2 | TRBV9 | TGTGCCAGCAGCCCCGGGTGGGCATTCAACACCGGGGAGCTGTTTTTT | CASSPGWAFNTGELFF
- | once | TRBJ2-2 | TRBV5-4 | TGTGCCAGCAGTTGGACGGGTGGCCGGGAGCTGTTTTTT | CASSWTGGRELFF
- | - | TRBJ1-1 | TRBV4-1 | TGCGCCAGCAGCCAAGTCAGCTCGGGGACTGAAGCTTTCTTT | CASSQVSSGTEAFF
TRBD2 | few | TRBJ2-7 | TRBV5-1 | TGCGCCAGCAGCTTCGCTAGCGGGAGGAAGAGTTTGGAGCAGTACTTC | CASSFASGRKSLEQYF
TRBD2 | - | TRBJ2-1 | TRBV7-2 | TGTGCCAGCAGCTTAGCTAGCGGGAGTGCGGGGAAAGGTCGTAATGAGCAGTTCTTC | CASSLASGSAGKGRNEQFF
- | - | TRBJ1-2 | TRBV28 | TGTGCCAGCAGTCCCCCATCCCCTCCGCGCTATGGCTACACCTTC | CASSPPSPPRYGYTF
TRBD1 | - | TRBJ2-7 | TRBV9 | TGTGCCAGCAGCGTATCCACTGGACAGGGGGCCTACGAGCAGTACTTC | CASSVSTGQGAYEQYF
TRBD1 | - | TRBJ2-1 | TRBV2 | TGTGCCAGCATCGACAGGGGGCTTATCAATGAGCAGTTCTTC | CASIDRGLINEQFF
- | - | TRBJ2-6 | TRBV30 | TGTGCCTGGACCATGGGAGGTCATGGGGCCAACGTCCTGACTTTC | CAWTMGGHGANVLTF
TRBD2 | - | TRBJ2-3 | TRBV28 | TGTGCCAGCAGTTTAGGGTCTAGCGGGTTTAGCACAGATACGCAGTATTTT | CASSLGSSGFSTDTQYF
- | many | TRBJ1-1 | TRBV28 | TGTGCCAGCGGGGACCTGGAGGGTTTCTTT | CASGDLEGFF
- | - | TRBJ2-5 | TRBV7-6 | TGTGCCAGCAGCTTATCCGGCAGCCAAGAGACCCAGTACTTC | CASSLSGSQETQYF
- | - | TRBJ2-7 | TRBV30 | TGTGCCTGGCGGGGTGGTAGCGTCTACGAGCAGTACTTC | CAWRGGSVYEQYF
- | many | TRBJ2-7 | TRBV6-5 | TGTGCCAGCAGTTACAAACTAGCCTACGAGCAGTACTTC | CASSYKLAYEQYF
- | few | TRBJ1-5 | TRBV6-1 | TGTGCCAGCAGTGAAACGGCAGCCTTTAGCAATCAGCCCCAGCATTTT | CASSETAAFSNQPQHF
- | - | TRBJ2-4 | TRBV30 | TGTGCCTGGAGTTACTCAGGGTATAGAACTCTTGGATCCGGCGGGAAGTACTTC | CAWSYSGYRTLGSGGKYF
- | few | TRBJ2-1 | TRBV7-8 | TGTGCCAGCAGCTCGACCCATGGGGTAACTGAGCAGTTCTTC | CASSSTHGVTEQFF
- | once | TRBJ2-7 | TRBV7-9 | TGTGCCAGCAGCCATAGGGTCGAAGCCTCCTACGAGCAGTACTTC | CASSHRVEASYEQYF
- | - | TRBJ2-7 | TRBV7-2 | TGTGCCAGCAGCTTAATCGGACTCCGTAGCTCCTACGAGCAGTACTTC | CASSLIGLRSSYEQYF
- | - | TRBJ1-1 | TRBV6-1 | TGTGCCAGCAGCCCATGGGGTGACACTGAAGCTTTCTTT | CASSPWGDTEAFF